This entry concerns a single T cell receptor beta chain. The CDR3 loop spans 12 amino acids. Trimming stripped 0 bases from V and 7 bases from J, with 6 bases between. Germline assignment: CDR1 SNHLY and CDR2 FYNNEI. The sample comes from a study of OX40 agonist ivuxolimab in advanced cancers. Study information: Participants could have had prior anti-PD-1, anti-PD-L1 or anti-CTLA-4 therapy, and around 43% had some.

Measured with immunoSEQ multiplex PCR; TCRdb has only the in-frame clones, and not every one. Of around 66,000 clones in the sample, 80% to 85% are singletons; the top ten hold less than 4.5%. This specimen consisted of CD4+ or CD8+ T cells sorted from blood, obtained in a trial of the OX40 agonist ivuxolimab. The V gene is TRBV2, the J gene TRBJ1-1; no reliable D call. The receptor's source is an adult with an advanced solid tumor such as melanoma, head and neck, liver or kidney cancer. CDR3 region: CASSEASGEAFF. In nucleotides, the CDR3 is TGTGCCAGCAGTGAAGCGTCGGGTGAAGCTTTCTTT.